This TCR beta chain was sequenced for a study of T-cell memory formation after mild COVID-19. Overall study findings and caveats: Cross-reactive memory apparently joined, as some responding clones appeared in pre-infection memory. Researchers report contracting CD4+ clones mostly in CM and EM, with CD8+ clones in EMRA. A second wave of clones peaked on day 37, and their SARS-CoV-2 specificity went unconfirmed.

TCRdb passed the 5' RACE reads through MiXCR, listing each CDR3 protein once. The table has around 310,000 distinct CDR3 sequences, 13% to 15% seen once. In this sample, this clonotype turned up a few times. Its antigen is unknown. V shed 3 bases, J shed 1 base, and the junction held 10 bases outside the gene matches. Germline values: CDR1 KGHSH, CDR2 LQKENI. CDR3 length: 17 residues. This chain uses TRBV18 with TRBJ1-1; 8 bases fit TRBD1. The TCR comes from a man younger than 35 who had mild COVID-19 (a few samples of this study predate the infection). Cell type and time point are not known. The specimen was PBMCs or a T cell subset sorted from them (not recorded which). The CDR3 DNA reads as TGTGCCAGCTCACCTCAACCCCAGGGGGCGCAGAACACTGAAGCTTTCTTT. Its translation: CASSPQPQGAQNTEAFF.